This T cell receptor beta chain was captured by sequencing in a study of blood T cell repertoires in COVID-19. The wider study: The cDNA or gDNA used as material had been derived from T cells, B-cell-depleted T cells, or PBMCs.

Original processing methods: For nucleated cells, counts were estimated from reference gene primer amplification. Sequenced by immunoSEQ multiplex PCR; TCRdb stores in-frame clones only, minus some. For V, J and clone size, that table is used; D and trimming come from the DNA. The profile shows around 14,000 clones, less than 95% of them singletons. CDR1 is MDHEN, CDR2 SYDVKM, per germline. V lost 6 bases and J lost 0, with 17 bases in between. The CDR3 extends over 17 amino acids. The TCR comes from a human donor in a cohort sampled during active COVID-19. Sequencing used peripheral blood. The chain has TRBV28 and TRBJ2-2, with D hard to call. CDR3 residues: CASSSPGWQANTGELFF. CDR3 nucleotides: TGTGCCAGCAGCTCCCCTGGTTGGCAGGCGAACACCGGGGAGCTGTTTTTT.